This TCR beta chain was captured in a study of post-analysis software for immune sequencing data. Study in general: Relapsing-remitting, secondary progressive and progressive-relapsing multiple sclerosis courses were included. Findings of the study overall: The five TRBV segments detected at higher frequency in patients than in controls included TRBV5-6, TRBV5-1 and TRBV20-1.

Trimming left V 6 bases short and J 7 bases short, with 21 bases between. Germline CDR1 and CDR2: MNHEY and SMNVEV (reference sequence). The CDR3 length is 15 residues. A note on this clonotype: As yet, its antigen is unknown.

Unique molecular identifiers were built into the TCR beta cDNA libraries. Each batch of roughly 1 to 11 million T cells produced roughly 0.5 million cDNA molecules. TCRdb reprocessed the PCR reads via MiXCR and lists one record per CDR3 protein. The table records 450,000 to 700,000 distinct CDR3 sequences, about 40% of them present only once. The sequence came from a girl aged 10 to 17 with multiple sclerosis. The chain combines TRBV27 with TRBJ1-2, with a possible D match to TRBD1 (5 bases). The sequenced sample was blood. The CDR3 DNA follows: TGTGCCAGCAGCGCTCAGGGTCGTTCGTCTGGTGGCTACACCTTC. Translating gives CASSAQGRSSGGYTF.